Listed below are T cell receptor beta chains from one sample, sequenced in a study of cytomegalovirus exposure and HLA in healthy donors. Clones were read by immunoSEQ multiplex PCR, and TCRdb kept only the in-frame ones, dropping some. The table has about 100,000 clones, over 9.5% seen once. The sequenced material came from PBMCs. These receptors were taken from a man aged 35 to 55 in good health and CMV-seropositive. The CDR3 runs from the conserved cysteine through the conserved F or W. The D gene is left open where the match is weak. Rows may omit the clone size; those that give it use once, few, many or a size class.

TRBV19	.	.	TRBJ1-3	TGTGCCAGTGGAGTTCCTGGAAACACCATATATTTT	CASGVPGNTIYF
TRBV27	.	.	TRBJ2-7	TGTGCCAGCAGTCAGGACAATTCCTACGAGCAGTACTTC	CASSQDNSYEQYF
TRBV2	.	.	TRBJ2-6	TGTGCCACCTTAGGGCCAGCGGGCCCCTCTGGGGCCAACGTCCTGACTTTC	CATLGPAGPSGANVLTF
TRBV15	few	.	TRBJ2-3	TGTGCCACCAGCCCTGCGAGGTCGGGCACAGATACGCAGTATTTT	CATSPARSGTDTQYF
TRBV15	.	.	TRBJ2-2	TGTGCCACCAGCAGATTCAACAGGTTAGAGGAGCTGTTTTTT	CATSRFNRLEELFF
TRBV6-1	.	TRBD2	TRBJ2-3	TGTGCCATTCGGGAGGGAGTACGAACAGATACGCAGTATTTT	CAIREGVRTDTQYF
TRBV15	.	TRBD1	TRBJ1-2	TGTGCCACCAGCAGAGAGGCCGGGACAGGGGACTATGGCTACACCTTC	CATSREAGTGDYGYTF
TRBV5-4	.	TRBD2	TRBJ2-5	TGTGCCAGCAGCTCGGCGGGGGAAGAGACCCAGTACTTC	CASSSAGEETQYF
TRBV28	.	.	TRBJ2-5	TGTGCCAGCAGTTTCATTGAGATTGCAGAGACCCAGTACTTC	CASSFIEIAETQYF
TRBV28	.	TRBD1	TRBJ2-7	TGTGCCAGCACCACCGCCGGGACAGCCCGACGCGAGCAGTACTTC	CASTTAGTARREQYF
TRBV25-1	few	.	TRBJ2-1	TGTGCCAGCAGTGAATATAGGCTAGCTGATTCCTACAATGAGCAGTTCTTC	CASSEYRLADSYNEQFF
TRBV15	.	TRBD2	TRBJ2-7	TGTGCCACCAGCAGAGAGGGACTAGCCGCCTACGAGCAGTACTTC	CATSREGLAAYEQYF
TRBV2	.	.	TRBJ1-5	TGTGCTAGCGGGGACAATTATAGCAATCAGCCCCAGCATTTT	CASGDNYSNQPQHF
TRBV7-9	few	TRBD1	TRBJ1-1	TGTGCCAGCAGTGGACGACAGGGCACTGAAGCTTTCTTT	CASSGRQGTEAFF
TRBV19	.	TRBD1	TRBJ1-4	TGTGCCAGTAGTATTTGGCGCCAGGGGGATGAAAAACTGTTTTTT	CASSIWRQGDEKLFF
TRBV5-1	.	TRBD2	TRBJ2-1	TGCGCCAGCAGCTTGGGGGGCGGGAGCTCCTACAATGAGCAGTTCTTC	CASSLGGGSSYNEQFF
TRBV30	few	.	TRBJ2-1	TGTGCCTGGAGAGTTTTTAAACCGGGATATGAGCAGTTCTTC	CAWRVFKPGYEQFF
TRBV7-9	few	.	TRBJ2-5	TGTGCCAGCAGGGGTAGCCAGTACCAAGAGACCCAGTACTTC	CASRGSQYQETQYF
TRBV29-1	.	.	TRBJ2-2	TGCAGCGGCGGGCAGGGGCTCACCGGGGAGCTGTTTTTT	CSGGQGLTGELFF
TRBV11-3	many	.	TRBJ1-1	TGTGCCAGCAGCCAAGGCAGGATCGACACTGAAGCTTTCTTT	CASSQGRIDTEAFF
TRBV7-8	.	.	TRBJ1-1	TGTGCCAGCAGACGAACAGCAGCCCCTGAAGCTTTCTTT	CASRRTAAPEAFF
TRBV21-1	few	.	TRBJ1-3	TGTGCCAGCAGCGGTAAACTCAGGGAAAGCTCTGGAAACACCATATATTTT	CASSGKLRESSGNTIYF
TRBV25-1	.	TRBD2	TRBJ2-3	TGTGCCAGCAGTAACCCCCCCGGGGGGAACACAGATACGCAGTATTTT	CASSNPPGGNTDTQYF
TRBV15	few	.	TRBJ1-2	TGTGCCACCAGCAGAGATGTCAGCTATGGCTACACCTTC	CATSRDVSYGYTF
TRBV6-5	few	.	TRBJ1-5	TGTGCCAGCAGCGCAGGGGAGGGCCATCAGCCCCAGCATTTT	CASSAGEGHQPQHF
TRBV11-1	few	.	TRBJ2-7	TGTGCCAGCAGCTTAGCAGGGGATCCCTCCGAGCAGTACTTC	CASSLAGDPSEQYF
TRBV25-1	.	TRBD2	TRBJ2-3	TGTGCCAGCAGTGAGGTACTAGCGGGAGGAACAGATACGCAGTATTTT	CASSEVLAGGTDTQYF
TRBV28	few	.	TRBJ1-5	TGTGCCAGCAGTACCTTATGGGCTACGCGCAATCAGCCCCAGCATTTT	CASSTLWATRNQPQHF
TRBV4-2	few	TRBD2	TRBJ2-7	TGTGCCAGCAGCCAGGCGGGGGGGGACGAGCAGTACTTC	CASSQAGGDEQYF